This TCR beta chain was sequenced during a study of blood T cell repertoires in COVID-19 (dated by TCRdb to 2019 to 2021). With regard to the full study: Samples covering the acute and convalescent phases of COVID-19 were provided by collaborators in the United States, Italy and Spain. The repertoires were made available in a free public database intended to serve as a resource for research on the immune response to SARS-CoV-2. Deeply sampled blood TCRbeta repertoires from subjects exposed to, actively infected with, or recovered from COVID-19 were included in the dataset. The material from the prospective study consisted of cDNA or gDNA derived from T cells, B-cell-depleted T cells, or PBMCs. A de-identified subject ID, COVID-19 status, age in years and sex were almost always included in the sample metadata. The samples were drawn from the first 160 participants of the ongoing ImmuneRACE study and from 1,254 subjects provided by 6 global collaborators. HLA class I and class II types, where available, came from metadata supplied by the sample provider rather than from assay-based typing.

TCRbeta CDR3 regions were amplified from genomic DNA using the immunoSEQ Assay, a bias-controlled multiplex PCR. As for the authors' bioinformatics: The number of nucleated cells in each sample was estimated by amplification of reference gene primers within the assay. Sequence reads were collapsed and filtered to measure the absolute abundance of every unique TCRbeta CDR3 rearrangement. Productive Simpson clonality was computed per sample as the square root of Simpson's diversity index over productive rearrangements. This is the immuneACCESS table as TCRdb keeps it, with only in-frame sequences that have V and J called. A part of the clones is gone; compared with another copy, unresolved V genes explain less than half, and the rest is unexplained. That table is the source of V, J and clone size, and D and trimming were worked out from the DNA. The sample data list 350,000 to 400,000 clones, and around nine tenths of these were observed just once. The top ten constitute roughly 1.2% of the sample.

In the prospective study, participants were 18 to 89 years old, resided in about two dozen geographic areas of the United States, and were enrolled through a virtual design. To assign participants to cohorts, the prospective study relied on clinical history that participants themselves reported in a screening survey and a study questionnaire. Recovered participants in ImmuneRACE Cohort 3 were defined by two consecutive negative NP/OP PCR tests, clearance by a healthcare professional, or resolution of symptoms. In the prospective study, whole blood, serum and a nasopharyngeal or oropharyngeal swab were collected from each participant by mobile phlebotomists. Prospective study participants could optionally give additional blood draws and questionnaires over a roughly two-month period. Prospective study blood samples were shipped either frozen or at room temperature before DNA extraction. On this clone itself: Its recognized antigen is unknown. No base qualities exist here, and no much larger clone lies one base off it.

General study outcomes and caveats: How much clinical and demographic metadata was included differed by source and by participant, and the metadata was provided uncurated.

The receptor comes from a young woman who had recovered from COVID-19. The sample comprised PBMCs or T cells enriched from blood (not recorded which).

The DNA sequence is given as TGTGCCAGCAGTTTATCGCGGACATACGAGCAGTACTTC. Its product reads: CASSLSRTYEQYF. The V gene is TRBV12-3 or TRBV12-4 and the J gene is TRBJ2-7, with TRBD1 tentatively as D gene (5 bases match). The trim is 2 bases for V and 4 bases for J, with a gap of 9 bases between the germline ends. Its CDR3 holds 13 amino acids, cysteine through phenylalanine. Just the 39-base CDR3 DNA is kept, in frame starting at base 1.